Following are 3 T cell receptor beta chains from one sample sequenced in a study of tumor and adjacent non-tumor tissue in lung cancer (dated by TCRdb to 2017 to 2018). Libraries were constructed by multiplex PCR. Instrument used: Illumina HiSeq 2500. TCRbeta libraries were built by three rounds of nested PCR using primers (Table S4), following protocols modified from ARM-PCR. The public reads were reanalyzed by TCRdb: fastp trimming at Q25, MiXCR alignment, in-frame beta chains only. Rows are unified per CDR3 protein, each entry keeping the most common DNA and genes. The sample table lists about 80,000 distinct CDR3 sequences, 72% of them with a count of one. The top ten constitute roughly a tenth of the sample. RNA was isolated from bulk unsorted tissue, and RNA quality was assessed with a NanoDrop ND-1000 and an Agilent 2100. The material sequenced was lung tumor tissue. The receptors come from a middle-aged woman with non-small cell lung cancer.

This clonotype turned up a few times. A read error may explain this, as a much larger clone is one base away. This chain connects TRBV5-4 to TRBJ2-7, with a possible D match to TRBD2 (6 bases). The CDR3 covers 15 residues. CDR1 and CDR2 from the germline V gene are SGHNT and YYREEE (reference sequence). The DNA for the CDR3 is TGTACCAGCAGCCGAACGGGGACTGGGTCCTGGGAGCAGTACTTC. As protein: CTSSRTGTGSWEQYF.

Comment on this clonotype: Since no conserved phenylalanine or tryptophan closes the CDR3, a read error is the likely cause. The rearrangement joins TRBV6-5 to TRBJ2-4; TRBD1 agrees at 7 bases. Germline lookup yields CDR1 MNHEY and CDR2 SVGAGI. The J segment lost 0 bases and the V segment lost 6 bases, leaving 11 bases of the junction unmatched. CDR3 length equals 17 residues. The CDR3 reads CASSRNPRQGAKNIQYI. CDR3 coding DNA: TGTGCCAGCAGCAGAAACCCTAGACAGGGAGCCAAAAACATTCAGTACATC.

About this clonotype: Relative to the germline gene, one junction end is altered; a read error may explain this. The CDR3 DNA sequence: TGTGTCAGCAACCAAGGGGGGATTATAACTGTTTTT. Translating gives CVSNQGGIITVF. The chain carries TRBV11-2 and TRBJ1-4, with D maybe TRBD1 (6 bases). Germline loops: CDR1 SGHAT, CDR2 FQNNGV. The CDR3 covers 12 residues.